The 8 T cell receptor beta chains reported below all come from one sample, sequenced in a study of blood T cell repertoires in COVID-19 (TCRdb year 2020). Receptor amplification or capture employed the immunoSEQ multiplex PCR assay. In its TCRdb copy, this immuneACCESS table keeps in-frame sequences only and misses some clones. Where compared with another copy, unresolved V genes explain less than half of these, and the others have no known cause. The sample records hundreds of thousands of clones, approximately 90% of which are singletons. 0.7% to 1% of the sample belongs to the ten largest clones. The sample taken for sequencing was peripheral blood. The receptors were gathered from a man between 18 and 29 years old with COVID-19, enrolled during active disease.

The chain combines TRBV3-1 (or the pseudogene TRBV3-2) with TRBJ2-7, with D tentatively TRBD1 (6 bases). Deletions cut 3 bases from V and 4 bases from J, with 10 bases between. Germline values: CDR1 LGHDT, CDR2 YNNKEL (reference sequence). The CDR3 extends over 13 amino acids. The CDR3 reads CASSHGTKYEQYF. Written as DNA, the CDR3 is TGTGCCAGCAGCCACGGGACAAAATACGAGCAGTACTTC.

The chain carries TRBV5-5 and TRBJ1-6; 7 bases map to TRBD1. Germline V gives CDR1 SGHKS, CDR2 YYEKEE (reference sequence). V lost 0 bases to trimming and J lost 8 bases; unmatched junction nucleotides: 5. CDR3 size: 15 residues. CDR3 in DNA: TGTGCCAGCAGCTTGGCCGGGACAGAGGATTCACCCCTCCACTTT. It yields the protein CASSLAGTEDSPLHF.

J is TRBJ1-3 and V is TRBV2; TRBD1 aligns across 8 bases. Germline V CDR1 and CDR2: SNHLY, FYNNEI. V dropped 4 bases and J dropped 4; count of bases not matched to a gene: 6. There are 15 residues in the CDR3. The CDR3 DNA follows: TGTGCCAGCAGTGCGGACAGGGTGACGGGAAACACCATATATTTT. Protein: CASSADRVTGNTIYF.

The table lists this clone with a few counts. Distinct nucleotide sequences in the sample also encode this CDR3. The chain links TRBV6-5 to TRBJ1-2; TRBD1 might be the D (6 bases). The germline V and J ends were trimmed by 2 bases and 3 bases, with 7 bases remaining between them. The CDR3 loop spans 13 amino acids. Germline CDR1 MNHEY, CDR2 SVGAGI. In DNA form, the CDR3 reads TGTGCCAGCAGTTACGAGGGGGACTATGGCTACACCTTC. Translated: CASSYEGDYGYTF.

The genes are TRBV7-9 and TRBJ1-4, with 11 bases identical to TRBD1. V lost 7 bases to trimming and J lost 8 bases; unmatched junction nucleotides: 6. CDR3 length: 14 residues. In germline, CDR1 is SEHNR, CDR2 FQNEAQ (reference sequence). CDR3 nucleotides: TGTGCCAGCACACCGGACAGGGGGCTGGAAAAACTGTTTTTT. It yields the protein CASTPDRGLEKLFF.

The CDR3 loop reads CASSYSTGDEQYF. The CDR3 DNA is TGTGCCAGCAGTTACTCGACAGGGGACGAGCAGTACTTC. V is TRBV6-5 and J is TRBJ2-7, with 8 positions matching TRBD1. The V and J ends lost 0 bases and 5 bases, in that order; junction bases with no gene match: 0. CDR1 MNHEY and CDR2 SVGAGI come from the germline V gene. The CDR3 loop spans 13 amino acids.

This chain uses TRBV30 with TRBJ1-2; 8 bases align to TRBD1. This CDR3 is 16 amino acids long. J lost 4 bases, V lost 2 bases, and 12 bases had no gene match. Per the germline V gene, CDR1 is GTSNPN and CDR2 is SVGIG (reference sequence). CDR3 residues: CAWSPTGQGAPYGYTF. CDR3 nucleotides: TGTGCCTGGAGTCCGACGGGTCAGGGGGCTCCCTATGGCTACACCTTC.

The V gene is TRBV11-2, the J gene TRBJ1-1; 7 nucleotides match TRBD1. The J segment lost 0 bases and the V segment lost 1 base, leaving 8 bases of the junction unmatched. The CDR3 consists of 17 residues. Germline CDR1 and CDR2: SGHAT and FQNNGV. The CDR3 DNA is TGTGCCAGCAGCTTAGGGGACAGAATATCGATGAACACTGAAGCTTTCTTT. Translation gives CASSLGDRISMNTEAFF.